A selection of T cell receptor beta chains follows, all from one sample in a study of Ad26.COV2.S vaccination and SARS-CoV-2 variants. Profiling relied on immunoSEQ multiplex PCR, and the TCRdb table lists in-frame clones only, not all of them. Of about 480,000 clones in the sample, 87% were seen once. The sequences come from peripheral blood, collected in a trial of Ad26.COV2.S vaccine versus placebo. These receptors came from a person aged 18-60 years who received the Ad26.COV2.S COVID-19 vaccine or a placebo. The CDR3 runs from the conserved cysteine through the conserved F or W. A D gene is named only where the DNA matches it firmly. Clone size is given for some rows only: seen once, a few or many times, or a class if the clone is expanded.

d_gene: -
j_gene: TRBJ1-2
abundance: -
v_gene: TRBV3-1/TRBV3-2
CDR3aa: CASSSLDGNYGYTF
CDR3nt: TGTGCCAGCAGCTCCCTCGACGGTAACTATGGCTACACCTTC

d_gene: TRBD1
j_gene: TRBJ1-4
abundance: -
v_gene: TRBV19
CDR3aa: CASSTGQGREKLFF
CDR3nt: TGTGCCAGTAGTACCGGACAGGGGCGGGAAAAACTGTTTTTT

d_gene: TRBD1
j_gene: TRBJ2-3
abundance: -
v_gene: TRBV24-1
CDR3aa: CATSDLGQGADTQYF
CDR3nt: TGTGCCACCAGTGATTTGGGACAGGGGGCAGATACGCAGTATTTT

d_gene: TRBD1
j_gene: TRBJ2-5
abundance: -
v_gene: TRBV5-1
CDR3aa: CASSLGLGQGAKETQYF
CDR3nt: TGCGCCAGCAGCCTGGGGCTAGGACAGGGGGCAAAAGAGACCCAGTACTTC

d_gene: TRBD2
j_gene: TRBJ2-7
abundance: -
v_gene: TRBV3-1/TRBV3-2
CDR3aa: CASSPPGLAGGLSYEQYF
CDR3nt: TGTGCCAGCAGCCCACCCGGACTAGCGGGAGGACTGTCCTACGAGCAGTACTTC

d_gene: TRBD1
j_gene: TRBJ2-7
abundance: few
v_gene: TRBV4-1
CDR3aa: CASSVIFGTGGYEQYF
CDR3nt: TGCGCCAGCAGCGTAATCTTCGGGACAGGGGGCTACGAGCAGTACTTC

d_gene: -
j_gene: TRBJ1-5
abundance: -
v_gene: TRBV27
CDR3aa: CASSLGPNQPQHF
CDR3nt: TGTGCCAGTAGTCTGGGCCCCAATCAGCCCCAGCATTTT

d_gene: -
j_gene: TRBJ1-1
abundance: -
v_gene: TRBV5-1
CDR3aa: CASTPESVIWGGTEAFF
CDR3nt: TGCGCCAGCACCCCGGAAAGTGTCATTTGGGGGGGCACTGAAGCTTTCTTT

d_gene: -
j_gene: TRBJ2-1
abundance: -
v_gene: TRBV28
CDR3aa: CASTPGLLNEQFF
CDR3nt: TGTGCCAGCACCCCGGGACTTCTCAATGAGCAGTTCTTC

d_gene: -
j_gene: TRBJ2-3
abundance: -
v_gene: TRBV12-3/TRBV12-4
CDR3aa: CASSADTRDTGYF
CDR3nt: TGTGCCAGCAGTGCAGATACGCGGGACACGGGGTATTTT

d_gene: -
j_gene: TRBJ2-2
abundance: -
v_gene: TRBV7-9
CDR3aa: CASSFPRGPFGGELFF
CDR3nt: TGTGCCAGCAGCTTCCCCCGGGGCCCGTTCGGCGGGGAGCTGTTTTTT

d_gene: -
j_gene: TRBJ2-7
abundance: once
v_gene: TRBV6-1
CDR3aa: CASSERDRGEQYF
CDR3nt: TGTGCCAGCAGTGAAAGGGATCGGGGCGAGCAGTACTTC

d_gene: -
j_gene: TRBJ2-7
abundance: -
v_gene: TRBV5-1
CDR3aa: CASSLAGGPTGEQYF
CDR3nt: TGCGCCAGCAGCTTGGCCGGGGGTCCCACCGGGGAGCAGTACTTC

d_gene: -
j_gene: TRBJ1-5
abundance: -
v_gene: TRBV4-2
CDR3aa: CASSQSTDYSNQPQHF
CDR3nt: TGTGCCAGCAGCCAATCGACGGATTATAGCAATCAGCCCCAGCATTTT

d_gene: -
j_gene: TRBJ1-2
abundance: once
v_gene: TRBV27
CDR3aa: CASSFRENYGYTF
CDR3nt: TGTGCCAGCAGTTTTCGGGAGAACTATGGCTACACCTTC

d_gene: -
j_gene: TRBJ1-1
abundance: -
v_gene: TRBV30
CDR3aa: CALSNRGEAFF
CDR3nt: TGTGCTCTAAGCAATCGGGGGGAAGCTTTCTTT

d_gene: -
j_gene: TRBJ2-5
abundance: -
v_gene: TRBV5-6
CDR3aa: CASSLGGRQETQYF
CDR3nt: TGTGCCAGCAGCTTGGGTGGGCGACAAGAGACCCAGTACTTC

d_gene: TRBD2
j_gene: TRBJ2-5
abundance: once
v_gene: TRBV7-2
CDR3aa: CASTRTSGRAGETQYF
CDR3nt: TGTGCCAGCACCCGGACTAGCGGGAGGGCAGGAGAGACCCAGTACTTC

d_gene: -
j_gene: TRBJ1-1
abundance: once
v_gene: TRBV28
CDR3aa: CASNGGITEAFF
CDR3nt: TGTGCCAGCAATGGGGGGATCACTGAAGCTTTCTTT

d_gene: -
j_gene: TRBJ2-2
abundance: few
v_gene: TRBV6-6
CDR3aa: CASSYWTTGELFF
CDR3nt: TGTGCCAGCAGTTACTGGACTACCGGGGAGCTGTTTTTT

d_gene: -
j_gene: TRBJ1-4
abundance: -
v_gene: TRBV11-2
CDR3aa: CASSWTPNEKLFF
CDR3nt: TGTGCCAGCAGCTGGACGCCAAATGAAAAACTGTTTTTT

d_gene: -
j_gene: TRBJ2-7
abundance: -
v_gene: TRBV28
CDR3aa: CASSPAFRSYEQYF
CDR3nt: TGTGCCAGCAGTCCCGCGTTTCGCAGCTACGAGCAGTACTTC

d_gene: TRBD1
j_gene: TRBJ2-1
abundance: -
v_gene: TRBV5-1
CDR3aa: CASRRPGQGFYEQFF
CDR3nt: TGCGCCAGCAGAAGACCGGGACAGGGGTTCTATGAGCAGTTCTTC

d_gene: -
j_gene: TRBJ2-5
abundance: -
v_gene: TRBV5-1
CDR3aa: CASSPQGETQYF
CDR3nt: TGCGCCAGCAGCCCGCAGGGAGAGACCCAGTACTTC

d_gene: -
j_gene: TRBJ1-2
abundance: -
v_gene: TRBV19
CDR3aa: CASSIGVGYTF
CDR3nt: TGTGCCAGTAGTATCGGGGTCGGCTACACCTTC

d_gene: -
j_gene: TRBJ1-1
abundance: -
v_gene: TRBV3-1/TRBV3-2
CDR3aa: CASSKPGLLNTEAFF
CDR3nt: TGTGCCAGCAGCAAACCGGGACTTCTGAACACTGAAGCTTTCTTT

d_gene: -
j_gene: TRBJ1-5
abundance: -
v_gene: TRBV9
CDR3aa: CASSVTGSSNQPQHF
CDR3nt: TGTGCCAGCAGCGTTACAGGGTCGAGCAATCAGCCCCAGCATTTT

d_gene: -
j_gene: TRBJ2-4
abundance: -
v_gene: TRBV5-1
CDR3aa: CASSLGHLENIQYF
CDR3nt: TGCGCCAGCAGCTTGGGACACCTAGAAAACATTCAGTACTTC

d_gene: -
j_gene: TRBJ2-1
abundance: -
v_gene: TRBV20-1
CDR3aa: CSAPTVNEQFF
CDR3nt: TGCAGTGCCCCCACAGTCAATGAGCAGTTCTTC

d_gene: TRBD2
j_gene: TRBJ2-3
abundance: once
v_gene: TRBV19
CDR3aa: CASSSGGQFADTQYF
CDR3nt: TGTGCCAGTAGTAGCGGGGGGCAGTTCGCAGATACGCAGTATTTT

d_gene: TRBD2
j_gene: TRBJ2-5
abundance: -
v_gene: TRBV5-4
CDR3aa: CASSSRASGETQYF
CDR3nt: TGTGCCAGCAGCTCGAGGGCTAGCGGTGAGACCCAGTACTTC

d_gene: -
j_gene: TRBJ2-1
abundance: once
v_gene: TRBV5-6
CDR3aa: CASSPAGAGRPYNEQFF
CDR3nt: TGTGCCAGCAGCCCGGCGGGGGCCGGGAGGCCCTACAATGAGCAGTTCTTC

d_gene: -
j_gene: TRBJ2-3
abundance: -
v_gene: TRBV7-2
CDR3aa: CASSLSASFDTQYF
CDR3nt: TGTGCCAGCAGCCTTAGCGCCTCATTTGATACGCAGTATTTT

d_gene: TRBD2
j_gene: TRBJ2-3
abundance: once
v_gene: TRBV5-1
CDR3aa: CASRRGLPSTDTQYF
CDR3nt: TGCGCCAGCAGGCGGGGGTTACCTAGCACAGATACGCAGTATTTT

d_gene: -
j_gene: TRBJ2-1
abundance: few
v_gene: TRBV21-1
CDR3aa: CASSRDRLAGKEQFF
CDR3nt: TGTGCCAGCAGCAGAGATCGACTAGCGGGAAAGGAGCAGTTCTTC

d_gene: TRBD2
j_gene: TRBJ2-4
abundance: -
v_gene: TRBV6-5
CDR3aa: CASSYEGGRAKNIQYF
CDR3nt: TGTGCCAGCAGTTACGAAGGCGGGAGGGCCAAAAACATTCAGTACTTC

d_gene: TRBD2
j_gene: TRBJ2-6
abundance: -
v_gene: TRBV24-1
CDR3aa: CATSEGLVGLAVPGANVLTF
CDR3nt: TGTGCCACCAGTGAAGGTCTTGTAGGACTAGCGGTTCCTGGGGCCAACGTCCTGACTTTC

d_gene: TRBD1
j_gene: TRBJ1-2
abundance: -
v_gene: TRBV6-6
CDR3aa: CASSYSISRDRDGYTF
CDR3nt: TGTGCCAGCAGTTACTCAATCTCAAGGGACAGGGACGGCTACACCTTC

d_gene: -
j_gene: TRBJ1-4
abundance: once
v_gene: TRBV21-1
CDR3aa: CASSKEGGPREKLFF
CDR3nt: TGTGCCAGCAGCAAAGAGGGAGGACCGCGGGAAAAACTGTTTTTT

d_gene: TRBD2
j_gene: TRBJ2-1
abundance: -
v_gene: TRBV9
CDR3aa: CASSEGTSRRGEQFF
CDR3nt: TGTGCCAGCAGCGAGGGGACTAGCAGGAGAGGAGAGCAGTTCTTC

d_gene: -
j_gene: TRBJ1-5
abundance: -
v_gene: TRBV7-2
CDR3aa: CASVLGGSNQPQHF
CDR3nt: TGTGCCAGCGTCCTGGGGGGTAGCAATCAGCCCCAGCATTTT

d_gene: -
j_gene: TRBJ2-7
abundance: -
v_gene: TRBV3-1/TRBV3-2
CDR3aa: CASSQPRGHSYEQYF
CDR3nt: TGTGCCAGCAGCCAACCCAGGGGACACTCCTACGAGCAGTACTTC

d_gene: -
j_gene: TRBJ1-1
abundance: once
v_gene: TRBV6-1
CDR3aa: CASSDWAGNTEAFF
CDR3nt: TGTGCCAGCAGTGATTGGGCGGGGAACACTGAAGCTTTCTTT